The T cell receptor (beta chain) under discussion was sequenced for a study of regulatory T cells in long-lasting Graves disease. With iRepertoire HTBI primers and Arm-PCR of CDR3 regions, TCR beta libraries were built. TCRdb re-analysed the multiplex PCR reads in MiXCR, keeping a single row per CDR3 protein. This table has about 460,000 distinct CDR3 sequences, roughly 22% appearing once. V lost 5 bases and J 10 bases, leaving 14 bases between the germline ends. Germline V CDR1 and CDR2: MGHDK, SYGVNS. The CDR3 length is 13 residues. Stated time point: persistent/refractory GD, antithyroid drugs over 5 years with positive TRAb. Extracted RNA from PBMCs served as the source of the TCR library. By American Thyroid Association guidelines, Graves' disease was diagnosed in the cohort.

The rearrangement uses TRBV25-1 and TRBJ1-4; D remains unclear. The sequences come from peripheral blood mononuclear cells (PBMCs), collected when the disease was refractory, from a patient treated with antithyroid drugs. The origin of this receptor is a female donor with Graves disease. The DNA for the CDR3 is TGTGCCAGCAGTAGAGAACAGACCGGAAAACTGTTTTTT. It is translated as CASSREQTGKLFF.